A selection of T cell receptor beta chains follows, all from one sample in a study of T-cell reconstitution after alpha-beta-depleted transplantation in children. TCRdb re-analysed the PCR reads in MiXCR, keeping a single row per CDR3 protein. Seen here are 200,000 or so distinct CDR3 sequences, under 8.5% observed once, and the top ten hold 35%. Sequenced here: PBMCs, mostly from graft donor cells, sampled 360 days after TCRalphabeta/CD19-depleted stem cell transplant. Receptor source: a male patient between 2 and 10 years old who had a stem cell transplant for acute myeloid leukemia, so the T cells may come from the graft donor. The conserved cysteine and the conserved F or W are not part of the CDR3 here. Each record gives: CDR3 protein, clone size, V gene, J gene. Rows may omit the clone size; those that give it use once, few, many or a size class.

CDR3: ASSFVVVGAGQF; size: many; V: TRBV12-3/TRBV12-4; J: TRBJ2-1
CDR3: ASRAASRGVYEQY; size: .; V: TRBV6-1; J: TRBJ2-7
CDR3: SAIGGADTQY; size: .; V: TRBV20-1; J: TRBJ2-3
CDR3: ASSAARSTGGNEQF; size: .; V: TRBV5-1; J: TRBJ2-1
CDR3: AGSFGGLTEAF; size: many; V: TRBV7-9; J: TRBJ1-1
CDR3: ASSLEAPREQF; size: few; V: TRBV7-2; J: TRBJ2-1
CDR3: ASSPRAGEVGTQPQH; size: few; V: TRBV6-1; J: TRBJ1-5
CDR3: ASSSGQGWGETQY; size: .; V: TRBV7-9; J: TRBJ2-5
CDR3: AIVIRGQGFSNQPQH; size: .; V: TRBV10-3; J: TRBJ1-5
CDR3: SAREFGSSYNEQF; size: many; V: TRBV20-1; J: TRBJ2-1
CDR3: SAETHTEAF; size: many; V: TRBV20-1; J: TRBJ1-1
CDR3: ASSPTFGDYGYT; size: .; V: TRBV12-3/TRBV12-4; J: TRBJ1-2
CDR3: ASSHQGPGNRWTQY; size: few; V: TRBV11-2; J: TRBJ2-5
CDR3: ASSLEVGGNQPQH; size: .; V: TRBV7-6; J: TRBJ1-5
CDR3: ASSQDPTSYSGYT; size: many; V: TRBV4-3; J: TRBJ1-2
CDR3: ASSLSGSRFEQY; size: few; V: TRBV5-1; J: TRBJ2-7
CDR3: ASSPTSEAGELF; size: .; V: TRBV4-3; J: TRBJ2-2
CDR3: SARGLAGGPSGTDTQY; size: .; V: TRBV20-1; J: TRBJ2-3
CDR3: ASSPSGARYNEQF; size: .; V: TRBV7-3; J: TRBJ2-1
CDR3: ASSRQLEETQY; size: many; V: TRBV4-1; J: TRBJ2-5
CDR3: AWSLLAGTYNEQF; size: .; V: TRBV30; J: TRBJ2-1
CDR3: ASSQIQGPRGTEAF; size: few; V: TRBV5-1; J: TRBJ1-1
CDR3: SAVQGEGVNQPQH; size: few; V: TRBV20-1; J: TRBJ1-5
CDR3: ASSFRSEAF; size: .; V: TRBV12-3/TRBV12-4; J: TRBJ1-1
CDR3: SVQASGRSPYEQY; size: many; V: TRBV29-1; J: TRBJ2-7
CDR3: ATSREVREQETQY; size: few; V: TRBV15; J: TRBJ2-5